This T cell receptor beta chain is from a study of blood T cells in healthy people across ages. The second PCR ran roughly 6 to 11 cycles with a sample-barcoded 5' primer and J-beta primers. Each CDR3 protein gets one entry after TCRdb re-called the 5' RACE reads with MiXCR. This sample has roughly 1,500,000 distinct CDR3 sequences; almost 35% occur once, and the top ten carry around 10%. The CDR3 is 17 amino acids. The germline gives CDR1 MDHEN, CDR2 SYDVKM. With 6 bases clipped from V and 7 bases from J, the junction kept 11 bases outside the gene matches. This chain links TRBV28 with TRBJ2-1, with TRBD2 identical over 14 bases. The clonotype originates from a woman in her twenties or thirties in good health. The sequencing input was blood. The CDR3: CASSWAGTSGSRNEQFF. CDR3 sequence (DNA): TGTGCCAGCAGCTGGGCCGGGACTAGCGGGAGTAGGAATGAGCAGTTCTTC.